This T cell receptor (beta chain) comes out of a study of spatial heterogeneity in lung cancer. About the study: Any follow-up PBMC samples that were available went on to be sequenced, and the median time to follow-up was roughly two years after resection. Among detected sequences, beta-chain ones consistently exceeded alpha-chain ones in number.

Time point given: blood at routine non-recurrence follow-up after resection. The V end was cut by 3 bases, the J end by 5 bases, with 18 bases between. Germline assignment: CDR1 SGHTA and CDR2 FQGNSA. The CDR3 runs 16 residues. TCRdb redid the calling of the 5' RACE reads with MiXCR, one entry per CDR3 protein. Of under 150,000 distinct CDR3 sequences detected, approximately 11% appear once; the ten largest clones hold 20% to 30%. The sequence was collected from a female donor with early-stage non-small cell lung cancer. V and J are TRBV7-2 and TRBJ2-3; D is undetermined. The material was PBMCs, obtained at follow-up. This CDR3 is CASSFRPLATGDTQYF. The CDR3, as DNA: TGTGCCAGCAGCTTCAGACCTTTGGCCACCGGAGATACGCAGTATTTT.